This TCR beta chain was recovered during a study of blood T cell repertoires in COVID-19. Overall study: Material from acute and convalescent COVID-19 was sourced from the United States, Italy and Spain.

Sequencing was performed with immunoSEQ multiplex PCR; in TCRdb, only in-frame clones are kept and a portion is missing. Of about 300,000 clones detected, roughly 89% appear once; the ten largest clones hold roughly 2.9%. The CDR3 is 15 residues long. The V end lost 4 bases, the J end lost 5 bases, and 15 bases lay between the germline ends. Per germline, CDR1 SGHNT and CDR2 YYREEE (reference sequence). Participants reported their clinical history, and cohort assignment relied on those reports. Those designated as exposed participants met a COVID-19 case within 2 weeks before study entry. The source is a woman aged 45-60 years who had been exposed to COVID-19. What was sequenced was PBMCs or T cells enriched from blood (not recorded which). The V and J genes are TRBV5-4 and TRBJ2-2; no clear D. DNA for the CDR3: TGTGCCAGCAGCCCCGATTCACTGAGTACCGGGGAGCTGTTTTTT. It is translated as CASSPDSLSTGELFF.